The T cell receptor (beta chain) under discussion was sequenced for a study of CD8+ T cells in alopecia areata. General study points: Affected scalp, especially in alopecia totalis/universalis, had a higher clonality than normal scalp did.

To note about this clone: No antigen is known for it.

With 10 bases removed from V and 3 bases from J, the gap between germline ends came to 21 bases. This CDR3 contains 15 residues. The germline CDR1 and CDR2 sequences are MNHNS and SASEGT. Sequencing used cDNA as its template, made by extracting RNA and reverse transcribing it. Libraries were prepared by immunoSEQ multiplex PCR; TCRdb keeps only in-frame clonotypes and omits some of them. The data contain some 100,000 clones, roughly 68% of them singletons. This clonotype was obtained from a human donor in good health. Sequenced sample: CD4+ T cells sorted from blood. The chain links TRBV6-1 to TRBJ1-1, with D tentatively TRBD1 (5 bases). As DNA, the CDR3 is TGTGCCACGAGAATTTCGGGACGGGGGGACACTGAAGCTTTCTTT. Its protein product is CATRISGRGDTEAFF.